This T cell receptor beta chain was identified during a study of T cell repertoires in ileal Crohn's disease. The data were produced by immunoSEQ multiplex PCR, yet TCRdb's version contains in-frame clones alone and is incomplete. Of 7,000 to 8,000 clones listed, 78% are singletons. The CDR3 loop spans 11 amino acids. The ends were cut back, 7 bases at V and 3 bases at J, with 10 bases in the middle. Per the germline V gene, CDR1 is DFQATT and CDR2 is SNEGSKA (reference sequence). The time point was: proximal margin of the surgical specimen (macroscopically non-inflamed). This TCR was recovered from an adult with Crohn's disease. The chain recombines TRBV20-1 with TRBJ2-7, with D uncertain. Input material: ileal tissue. CDR3: CSGLWGYEQYF. CDR3 nucleotides: TGCAGTGGGCTATGGGGCTACGAGCAGTACTTC.